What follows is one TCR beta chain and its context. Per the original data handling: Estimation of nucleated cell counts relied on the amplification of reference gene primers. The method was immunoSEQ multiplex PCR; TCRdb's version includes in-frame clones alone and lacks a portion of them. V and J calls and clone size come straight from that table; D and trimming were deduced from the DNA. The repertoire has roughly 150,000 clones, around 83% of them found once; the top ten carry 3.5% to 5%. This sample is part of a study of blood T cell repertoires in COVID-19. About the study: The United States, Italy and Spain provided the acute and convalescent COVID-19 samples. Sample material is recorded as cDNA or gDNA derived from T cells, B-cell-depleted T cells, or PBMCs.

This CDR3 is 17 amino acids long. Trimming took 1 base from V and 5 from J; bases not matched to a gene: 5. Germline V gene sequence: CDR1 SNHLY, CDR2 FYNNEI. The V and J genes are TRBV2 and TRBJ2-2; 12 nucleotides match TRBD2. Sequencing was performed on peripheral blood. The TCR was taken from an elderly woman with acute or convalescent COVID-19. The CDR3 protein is CASSEGPTSGGTGELFF. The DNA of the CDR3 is TGTGCCAGCAGTGAAGGGCCTACTAGCGGGGGGACCGGGGAGCTGTTTTTT.